This T cell receptor beta chain appears in the sequencing data of a study of T cell responses to AZD1222 COVID-19 vaccine. Study context: Researchers grouped second doses given at about 4 or about 12 weeks into one pool. Study outcomes and limitations: Of spike-specific TCRs, nearly half reportedly target regions left unmutated in variants. Increases in Spike-specific TCR breadth and depth were seen after two AZD1222 doses.

The CDR3 has 14 amino acids. V was pared by 5 bases and J by 5 bases, with 13 bases between. The V gene's germline CDR1 is MNHEY and CDR2 SVGAGI. Generated by immunoSEQ multiplex PCR, the TCRdb table keeps only in-frame clones and is missing some. The sample has 150,000 to 200,000 clones, 85% to 90% seen once. A word on this clone: Its target is unknown.

The sequence was collected from an adult in good health. The chain combines TRBV6-5 with TRBJ1-5, with a tentative D call TRBD1 (6 bases). The source was peripheral blood, collected on day 0 of AZD1222 vaccination. The CDR3 region is CASSQGTGHQPQHF. CDR3 nucleotides: TGTGCCAGCAGTCAGGGAACAGGGCATCAGCCCCAGCATTTT.